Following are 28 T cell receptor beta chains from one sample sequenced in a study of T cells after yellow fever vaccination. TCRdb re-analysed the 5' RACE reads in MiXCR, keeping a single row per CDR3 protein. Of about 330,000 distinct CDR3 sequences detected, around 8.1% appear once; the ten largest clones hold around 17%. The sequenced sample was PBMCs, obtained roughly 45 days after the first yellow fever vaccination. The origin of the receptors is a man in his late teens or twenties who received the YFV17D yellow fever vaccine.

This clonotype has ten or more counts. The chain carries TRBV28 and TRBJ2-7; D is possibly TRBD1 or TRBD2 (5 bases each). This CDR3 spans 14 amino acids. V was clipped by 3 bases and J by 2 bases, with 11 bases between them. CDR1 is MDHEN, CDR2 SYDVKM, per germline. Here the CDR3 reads CASSFVGPAYEQYF. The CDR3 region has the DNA TGTGCCAGCAGTTTTGTGGGACCGGCCTACGAGCAGTACTTC.

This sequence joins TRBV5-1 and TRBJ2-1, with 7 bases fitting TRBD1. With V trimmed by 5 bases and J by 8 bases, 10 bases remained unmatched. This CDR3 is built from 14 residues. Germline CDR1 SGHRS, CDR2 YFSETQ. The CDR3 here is CASSSTGSSDEQFF. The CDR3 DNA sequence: TGCGCCAGCAGTTCGACAGGGAGTTCCGATGAGCAGTTCTTC.

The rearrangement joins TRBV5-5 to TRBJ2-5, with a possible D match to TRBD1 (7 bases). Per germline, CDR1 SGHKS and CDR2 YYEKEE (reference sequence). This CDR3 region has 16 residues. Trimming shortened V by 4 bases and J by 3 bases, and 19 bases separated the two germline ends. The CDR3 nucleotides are TGTGCCAGCAGCCAGTCGATCGGCAGGGGGGAAGAGACCCAGTACTTC. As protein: CASSQSIGRGEETQYF.

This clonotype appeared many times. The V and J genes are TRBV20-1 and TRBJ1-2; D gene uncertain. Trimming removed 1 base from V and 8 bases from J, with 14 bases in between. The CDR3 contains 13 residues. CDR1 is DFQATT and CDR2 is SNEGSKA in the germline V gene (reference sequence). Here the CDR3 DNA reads TGCAGTGCTAGAGTAGGCAGGCCTATGGGCTACACCTTC. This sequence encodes CSARVGRPMGYTF.

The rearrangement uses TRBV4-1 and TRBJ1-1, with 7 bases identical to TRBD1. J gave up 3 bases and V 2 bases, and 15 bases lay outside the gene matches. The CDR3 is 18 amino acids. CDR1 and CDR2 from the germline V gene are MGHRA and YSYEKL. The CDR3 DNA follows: TGCGCCAGCAGCCAACCTCCGGGACAGTATAACCCGGACACTGAAGCTTTCTTT. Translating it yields CASSQPPGQYNPDTEAFF.

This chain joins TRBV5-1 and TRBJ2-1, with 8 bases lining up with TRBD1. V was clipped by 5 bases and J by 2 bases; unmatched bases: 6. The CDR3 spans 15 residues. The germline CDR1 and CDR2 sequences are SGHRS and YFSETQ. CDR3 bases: TGCGCCAGCAGATCCGGGACAGGTCCCTACAATGAGCAGTTCTTC. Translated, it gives CASRSGTGPYNEQFF.

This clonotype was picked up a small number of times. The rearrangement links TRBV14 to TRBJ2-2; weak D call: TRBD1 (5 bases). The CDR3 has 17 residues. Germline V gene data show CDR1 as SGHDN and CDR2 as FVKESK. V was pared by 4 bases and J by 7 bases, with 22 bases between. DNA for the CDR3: TGTGCCAGCAGCCGAGGCGGCAGAAGGGGCTCGGACGGGGAGCTGTTTTTT. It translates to CASSRGGRRGSDGELFF.

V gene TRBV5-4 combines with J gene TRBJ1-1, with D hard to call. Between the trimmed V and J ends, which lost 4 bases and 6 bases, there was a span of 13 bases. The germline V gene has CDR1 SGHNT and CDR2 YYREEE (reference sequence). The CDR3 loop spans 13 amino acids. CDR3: CASSPGLAAEAFF. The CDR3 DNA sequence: TGTGCCAGCAGCCCGGGCCTGGCCGCTGAAGCTTTCTTT.

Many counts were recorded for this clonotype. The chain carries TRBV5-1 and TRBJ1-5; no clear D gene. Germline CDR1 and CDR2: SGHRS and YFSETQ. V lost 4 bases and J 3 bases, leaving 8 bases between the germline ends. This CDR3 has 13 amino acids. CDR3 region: CASSIGTNQPQHF. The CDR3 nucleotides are TGCGCCAGCAGCATAGGAACCAATCAGCCCCAGCATTTT.

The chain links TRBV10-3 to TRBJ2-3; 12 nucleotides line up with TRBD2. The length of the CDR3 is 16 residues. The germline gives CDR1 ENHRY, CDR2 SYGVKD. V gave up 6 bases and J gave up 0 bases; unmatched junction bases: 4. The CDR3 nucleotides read TGTGCCATCAGCCGGACTAGCGGGGATAGCACAGATACGCAGTATTTT. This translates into CAISRTSGDSTDTQYF.

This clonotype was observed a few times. The CDR3 protein is CASLGRQPDQPQHF. The CDR3 DNA is TGTGCCAGCCTGGGTAGGCAGCCGGATCAGCCCCAGCATTTT. This chain connects TRBV19 to TRBJ1-5; D is unclear. The CDR3 is 14 amino acids. V lost 9 bases and J 5 bases, leaving 17 bases between the germline ends. Germline values: CDR1 LNHDA, CDR2 SQIVND (reference sequence).

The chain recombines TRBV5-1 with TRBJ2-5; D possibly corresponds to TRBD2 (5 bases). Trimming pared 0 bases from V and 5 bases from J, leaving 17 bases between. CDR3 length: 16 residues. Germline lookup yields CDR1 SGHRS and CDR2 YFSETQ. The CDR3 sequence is CASSLGWPSPKETQYF. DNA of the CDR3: TGCGCCAGCAGCTTGGGGTGGCCTAGCCCCAAGGAGACCCAGTACTTC.

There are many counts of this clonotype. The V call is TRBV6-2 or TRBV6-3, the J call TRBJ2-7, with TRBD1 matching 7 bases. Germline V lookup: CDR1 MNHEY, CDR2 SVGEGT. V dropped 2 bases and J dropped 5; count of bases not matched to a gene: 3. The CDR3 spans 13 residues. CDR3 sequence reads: CASSYEGANEQYF. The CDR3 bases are TGTGCCAGCAGTTACGAGGGGGCCAACGAGCAGTACTTC.

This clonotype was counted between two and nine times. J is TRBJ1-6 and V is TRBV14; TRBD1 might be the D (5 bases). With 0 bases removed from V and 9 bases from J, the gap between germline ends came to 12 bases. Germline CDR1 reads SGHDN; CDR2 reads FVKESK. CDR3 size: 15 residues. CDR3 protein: CASSQDPGAGSPLHF. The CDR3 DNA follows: TGTGCCAGCAGCCAAGATCCCGGGGCGGGTTCACCCCTCCACTTT. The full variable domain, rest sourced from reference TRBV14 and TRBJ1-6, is EAGVTQFPSHSVIEKGQTVTLRCDPISGHDNLYWYRRVMGKEIKFLLHFVKESKQDESGMPNNRFLAERTGGTYSTLKVQPAELEDSGVYFCASSQDPGAGSPLHFGNGTRLTVT.

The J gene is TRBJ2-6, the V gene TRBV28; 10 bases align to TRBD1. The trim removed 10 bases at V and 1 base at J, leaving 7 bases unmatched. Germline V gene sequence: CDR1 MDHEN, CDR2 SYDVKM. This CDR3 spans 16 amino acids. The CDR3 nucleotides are TGTGCCACCTTAAGACAGGGGGCATCTGGGGCCAACGTCCTGACTTTC. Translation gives CATLRQGASGANVLTF.

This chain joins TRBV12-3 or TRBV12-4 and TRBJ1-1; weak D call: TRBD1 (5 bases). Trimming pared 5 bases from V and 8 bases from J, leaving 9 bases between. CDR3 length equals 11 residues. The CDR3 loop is CASSQRQEAFF. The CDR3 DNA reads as TGTGCCAGCAGTCAGCGACAGGAAGCTTTCTTT.

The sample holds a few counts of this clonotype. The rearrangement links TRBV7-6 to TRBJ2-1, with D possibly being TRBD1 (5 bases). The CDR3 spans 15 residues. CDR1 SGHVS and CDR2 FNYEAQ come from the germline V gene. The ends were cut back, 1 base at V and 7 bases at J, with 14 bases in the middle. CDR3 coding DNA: TGTGCCAGCAGCTTAGACTCAGGGATAGGGAATGAGCAGTTCTTC. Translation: CASSLDSGIGNEQFF.

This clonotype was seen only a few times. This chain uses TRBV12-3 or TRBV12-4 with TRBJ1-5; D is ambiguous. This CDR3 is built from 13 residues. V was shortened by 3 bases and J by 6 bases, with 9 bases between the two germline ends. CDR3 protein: CASSFWRFQPQHF. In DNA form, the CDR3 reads TGTGCCAGCAGTTTTTGGAGGTTTCAGCCCCAGCATTTT.

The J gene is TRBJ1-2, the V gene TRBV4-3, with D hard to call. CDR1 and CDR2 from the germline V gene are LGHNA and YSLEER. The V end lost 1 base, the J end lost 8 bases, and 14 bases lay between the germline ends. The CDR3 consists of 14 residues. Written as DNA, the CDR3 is TGCGCCAGCAGCCAAGTTAAGGAGGGATGGGGCTACACCTTC. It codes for CASSQVKEGWGYTF.

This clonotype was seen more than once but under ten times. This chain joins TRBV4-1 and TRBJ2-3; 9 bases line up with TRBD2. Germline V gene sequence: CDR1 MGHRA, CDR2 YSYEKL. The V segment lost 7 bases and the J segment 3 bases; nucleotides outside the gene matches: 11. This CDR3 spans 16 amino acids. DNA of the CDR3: TGCGCCAGCAACAAACAGAAGGGACTAGCAACAGATACGCAGTATTTT. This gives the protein CASNKQKGLATDTQYF.

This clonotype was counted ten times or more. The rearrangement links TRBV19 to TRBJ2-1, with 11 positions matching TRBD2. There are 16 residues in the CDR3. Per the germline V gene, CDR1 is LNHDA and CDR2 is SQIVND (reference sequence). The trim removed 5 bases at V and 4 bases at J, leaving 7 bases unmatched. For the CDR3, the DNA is TGTGCCAGTAGTTTAGGTCTAGCGGGGGGTTACAATGAGCAGTTCTTC. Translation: CASSLGLAGGYNEQFF.

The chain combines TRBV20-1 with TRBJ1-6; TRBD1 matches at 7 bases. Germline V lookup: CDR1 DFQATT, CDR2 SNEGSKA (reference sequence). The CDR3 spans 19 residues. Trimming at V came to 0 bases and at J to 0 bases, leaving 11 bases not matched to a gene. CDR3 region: CSARELGGAGGSYNSPLHF. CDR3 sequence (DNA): TGCAGTGCTAGAGAACTCGGAGGGGCAGGGGGCTCCTATAATTCACCCCTCCACTTT.

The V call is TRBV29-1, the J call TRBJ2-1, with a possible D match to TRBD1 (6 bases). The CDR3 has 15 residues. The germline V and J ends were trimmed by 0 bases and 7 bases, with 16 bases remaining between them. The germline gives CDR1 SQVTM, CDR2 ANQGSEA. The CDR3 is CSVEDMGTRGNEQFF. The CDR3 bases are TGCAGCGTTGAAGATATGGGGACAAGAGGGAATGAGCAGTTCTTC.

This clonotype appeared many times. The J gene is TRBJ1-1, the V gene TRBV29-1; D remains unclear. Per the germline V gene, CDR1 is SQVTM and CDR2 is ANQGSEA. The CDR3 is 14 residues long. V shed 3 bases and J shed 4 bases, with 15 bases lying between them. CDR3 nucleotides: TGCAGCGTTGATGCGGTGGGCGAGGTCACTGAAGCTTTCTTT. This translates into CSVDAVGEVTEAFF.

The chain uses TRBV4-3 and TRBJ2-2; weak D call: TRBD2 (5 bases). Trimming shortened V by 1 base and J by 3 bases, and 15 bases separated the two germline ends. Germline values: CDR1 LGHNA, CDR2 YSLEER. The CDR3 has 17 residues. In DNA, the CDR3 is TGCGCCAGCAGCCAAGGATTCGAGGGCGCGGACACCGGGGAGCTGTTTTTT. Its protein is CASSQGFEGADTGELFF.

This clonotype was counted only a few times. In DNA form, the CDR3 reads TGTGCCAGCAGCATTCTACAGGAGCAGTACTTC. Translating gives CASSILQEQYF. The V and J genes are TRBV21-1 and TRBJ2-7. TRBV21-1 is flagged as a pseudogene. The CDR3 totals 11 residues.

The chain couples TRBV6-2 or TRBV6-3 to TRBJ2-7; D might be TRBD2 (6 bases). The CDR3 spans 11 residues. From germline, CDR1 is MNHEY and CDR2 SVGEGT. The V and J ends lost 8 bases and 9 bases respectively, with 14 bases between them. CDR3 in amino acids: CASAGGARQYF. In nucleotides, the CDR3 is TGTGCCAGCGCCGGAGGGGCGCGGCAGTACTTC.

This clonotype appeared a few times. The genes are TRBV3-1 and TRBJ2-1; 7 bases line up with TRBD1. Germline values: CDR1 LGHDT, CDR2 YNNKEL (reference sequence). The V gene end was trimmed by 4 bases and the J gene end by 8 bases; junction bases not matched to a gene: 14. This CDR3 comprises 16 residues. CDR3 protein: CASSLSEGQRPHEQFF. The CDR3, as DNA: TGTGCCAGCAGCCTGTCAGAGGGACAGAGACCCCATGAGCAGTTCTTC.